These T cell receptor beta chains were read from a single sample in a study of shared clonotypes between healthy human individuals. Profiling relied on immunoSEQ multiplex PCR, and the TCRdb table lists in-frame clones only, not all of them. Here the sample spans about 960,000 clones, around 80% being singletons. Material for sequencing was memory CD4+ T cells sorted from blood. These TCRs come from a man aged 18-30 years in good health. The CDR3 runs from the conserved cysteine through the conserved F or W. A D gene is named only where the DNA matches it firmly. The size of a clone is reported for some rows only, either as once, few or many, or as a class for expanded clones.

j_call clone_size v_call d_call cdr3_aa cdr3_nt
TRBJ2-7 once TRBV5-1 TRBD1 CASSRDRSYEQYF TGCGCCAGCTCCCGGGACAGGTCCTACGAGCAGTACTTC
TRBJ2-3 NA TRBV15 NA CATSRDPPLRGARTDTQYF TGTGCCACCAGCAGAGATCCCCCCTTACGGGGGGCCCGCACAGATACGCAGTATTTT
TRBJ2-2 NA TRBV19 NA CASSIDPSGELFF TGTGCCAGTAGTATAGACCCGTCCGGGGAGCTGTTTTTT
TRBJ2-1 few TRBV5-6 NA CASMPTAISYNEQFF TGTGCCAGCATGCCCACAGCAATCTCCTACAATGAGCAGTTCTTC
TRBJ1-6 NA TRBV30 TRBD1 CAWSPDRAVSSPLHF TGTGCCTGGAGTCCGGACAGGGCAGTAAGTTCACCCCTCCACTTT
TRBJ2-1 NA TRBV9 NA CASSPQIITPQFF TGTGCCAGCAGCCCCCAGATAATTACGCCGCAGTTCTTC
TRBJ2-7 NA TRBV28 NA CASSSPGLVDEQYF TGTGCCAGCAGCTCCCCGGGACTGGTCGACGAGCAGTACTTC
TRBJ1-5 NA TRBV2 NA CASSEDTGLRMHF TGTGCCAGCAGTGAAGACACAGGGCTACGCATGCATTTT
TRBJ2-2 NA TRBV4-1 NA CASSQEDPTGELFF TGCGCCAGCAGCCAAGAAGACCCCACCGGGGAGCTGTTTTTT
TRBJ2-7 NA TRBV5-6 NA CASSFLGLVGGEQYF TGTGCCAGCAGCTTTCTCGGTCTCGTCGGGGGCGAGCAGTACTTC
TRBJ2-7 NA TRBV9 TRBD2 CASSVGTSGREEQYF TGTGCCAGCAGCGTAGGGACTAGCGGGAGGGAGGAGCAGTACTTC
TRBJ2-5 once TRBV9 TRBD2 CASSVNTGGRQETQYF TGTGCCAGCAGCGTAAATACGGGGGGACGCCAAGAGACCCAGTACTTC
TRBJ2-7 NA TRBV2 NA CANAKGGLAYEQYF TGTGCCAACGCTAAGGGGGGCCTAGCCTACGAGCAGTACTTC
TRBJ2-7 many TRBV6-6 NA CASSQYEQYF TGTGCCAGCAGCCAGTACGAGCAGTACTTC
TRBJ2-2 once TRBV5-6 TRBD2 CASSTSGGAGELFF TGTGCCAGCAGCACCTCGGGAGGGGCCGGGGAGCTGTTTTTT
TRBJ2-3 NA TRBV30 TRBD2 CAWSDGLAGEDTQYF TGTGCCTGGAGCGACGGACTAGCGGGAGAAGATACGCAGTATTTT
TRBJ2-5 NA TRBV4-1 NA CASSQREWETQYF TGCGCCAGCAGCCAGCGCGAGTGGGAGACCCAGTACTTC